This T cell receptor beta chain comes out of a study of beta chain features in type 1 diabetes. At the level of the study: The examined sorted cells totaled around 100 million across samples. Study-level points and caveats: A cDNA-based sequencing approach could over-represent cells with high TCR expression. More deletions and fewer insertions at VDJ junctions were seen in type 1 diabetes patients.

Every donor had blood drawn once into heparin, around 120 mL on average. V was cut by 0 bases and J by 5 bases, with 11 bases left in between. Germline lookup yields CDR1 SGHRS and CDR2 YFSETQ. This CDR3 contains 15 residues. This clone has a handful of counts. Its antigen remains unknown. cDNA synthesis used the whole RNA isolate, giving expressed TCRB sequences. Profiled with immunoSEQ multiplex PCR; TCRdb holds only in-frame clones, not every one. The sample carries 300,000 to 350,000 clones, roughly 8% recorded once. The chain couples TRBV5-1 to TRBJ1-4, with a tentative D call TRBD1 (5 bases). The TCR comes from a woman aged 18-29 years in good health. The sequencing sample was made of central memory CD4+ T cells from blood. This CDR3 reads CASSLDRGSNEKLFF. CDR3 coding DNA: TGCGCCAGCAGCTTGGATCGGGGGAGCAATGAAAAACTGTTTTTT.